This T cell receptor beta chain was obtained from a study of cytomegalovirus exposure and HLA in healthy donors. The PCR contained 60 Vbeta and 13 Jbeta primers. Sequencing was performed with immunoSEQ multiplex PCR; in TCRdb, only in-frame clones are kept and a portion is missing. The data hold under 150,000 clones, with 76% observed a single time. CDR1 is MGHRA and CDR2 is YSYEKL in the germline V gene. The CDR3 runs 15 residues. Between the trimmed V and J ends, which lost 1 base and 0 bases, there was a span of 10 bases. The sequence was collected from a man younger than 35 in good health and CMV-seronegative. The sample comprised PBMCs. The chain links TRBV4-1 to TRBJ2-7; D might be TRBD2 (5 bases). The CDR3 region has the DNA TGCGCCAGCAGCCAAGTTGCGGGTGGCTCCTACGAGCAGTACTTC. Translated: CASSQVAGGSYEQYF.